This TCR beta chain was found in a study of blood T cell repertoires in COVID-19. Study background: PBMCs, B-cell-depleted T cells, or T cells were the source of the cDNA or gDNA that made up the material.

In the study's own analysis: Estimation of nucleated cell counts was performed using reference gene primer amplification. The protocol was immunoSEQ multiplex PCR, while the TCRdb copy is restricted to in-frame clones and leaves out a portion. V, J and clone size are those of that table, while D and trimming were read from the DNA. The sample has 200,000 to 250,000 clones; around 87% are singletons. Participants were aged about 18 to 100 years, lived in about two dozen US areas, and enrolled virtually. Up to 2 weeks before entering the study, exposed participants had met a COVID-19 case. Comments on this clone: This specimen includes other DNA sequences encoding the same CDR3.

This CDR3 contains 14 residues. After removal of 5 bases from V and 2 bases from J, the junction contained 2 bases not matched to a gene. From germline, CDR1 is LNHDA and CDR2 SQIVND (reference sequence). The sequence derives from a man aged 25-45 years who had been exposed to COVID-19. The chain joins TRBV19 to TRBJ1-5; 8 nucleotides match TRBD1. Sequenced input: PBMCs or T cells enriched from blood (not recorded which). The DNA of the CDR3 is TGTGCCAGTAGTCCGGGACAGGGCAATCAGCCCCAGCATTTT. Its protein is CASSPGQGNQPQHF.